This entry features one T cell receptor beta chain sequence. A few counts support this clonotype. Its binding antigen is unknown. No qualities accompany the bases; no much larger clone lies one base away. Sequencer: Illumina HiSeq 1500. TCRdb took the public reads, trimmed them with fastp at Q25, ran MiXCR for clone calling and kept in-frame beta chains. Rows with one shared CDR3 protein collapse into an entry with the most common genes and DNA. The sample table lists approximately 150,000 distinct CDR3 sequences, about a fifth of them with a count of one. The ten most abundant clones make up under 30% of the sample. The treatment or condition label corresponds to: in vitro stimulation with specific CMV peptide epitopes to enrich CMV-specific T cells. This entry is derived from a study of T cell repertoires in cytomegalovirus infection (dated by TCRdb to the late 2010s). With regard to the full study: Peptide stimulations targeted recently identified HLA-C-restricted CMV epitopes, whose presentation resists viral immunomodulation, together with well-studied HLA-B-restricted epitopes. Donor HLA type was relevant to the analysis, because carriage of CMV infection together with the matching HLA type was indicated by public TCR beta signatures. On the study overall, not on this receptor specifically: The ex vivo response was dominated by HLA-C-restricted CMV-specific TCR beta clonotypes, and the single most frequent clonotype in two of eight donors was supplied by these HLA-C-restricted clonotypes. In both this cohort and an independent cohort of under 450 donors, the cumulative frequency of public TCR beta family members distinguished carriers of CMV infection plus the relevant HLA type.

Counted from cysteine to phenylalanine, this CDR3 has 12 amino acids. Only the CDR3 portion is preserved as DNA: 36 bases, with reading frame beginning at the first base. Sequences SEHNR (CDR1) and FQNEAQ (CDR2) are obtained from the germline V gene (reference sequence). V lost 3 bases and J lost 4 bases; the stretch between them is 6 bases long. Sequencing was performed on CD8+ T cells from cultured PBMCs, taken from culture after CMV antigen stimulation. This TCR derives from a human donor in good health (CMV status not recorded). Some clones in this sample may be carry-over from other donors' samples. This receptor chain uses TRBV7-9 and TRBJ1-2, with the D gene call left open. This receptor carries the CDR3 CASSFLGYGYTF. The DNA sequence is as follows: TGTGCCAGCAGCTTTCTGGGCTATGGCTACACCTTC.